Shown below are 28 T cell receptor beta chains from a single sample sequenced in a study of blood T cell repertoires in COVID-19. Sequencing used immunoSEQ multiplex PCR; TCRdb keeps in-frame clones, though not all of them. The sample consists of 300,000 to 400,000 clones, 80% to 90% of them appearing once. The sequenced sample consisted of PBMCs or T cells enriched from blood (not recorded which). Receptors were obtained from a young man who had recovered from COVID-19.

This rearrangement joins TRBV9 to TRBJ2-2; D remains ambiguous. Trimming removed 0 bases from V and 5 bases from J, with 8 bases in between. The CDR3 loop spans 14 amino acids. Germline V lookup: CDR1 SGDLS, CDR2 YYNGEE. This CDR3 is CASSVERVTGELFF. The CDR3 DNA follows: TGTGCCAGCAGCGTAGAACGGGTTACCGGGGAGCTGTTTTTT.

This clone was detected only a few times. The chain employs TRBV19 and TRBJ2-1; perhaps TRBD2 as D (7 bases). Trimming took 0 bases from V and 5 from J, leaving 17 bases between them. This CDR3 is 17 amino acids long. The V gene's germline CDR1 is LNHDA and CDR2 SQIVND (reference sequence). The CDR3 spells CASSIEGGGGVDNEQFF. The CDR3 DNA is TGTGCCAGTAGTATAGAAGGCGGCGGGGGCGTCGACAATGAGCAGTTCTTC.

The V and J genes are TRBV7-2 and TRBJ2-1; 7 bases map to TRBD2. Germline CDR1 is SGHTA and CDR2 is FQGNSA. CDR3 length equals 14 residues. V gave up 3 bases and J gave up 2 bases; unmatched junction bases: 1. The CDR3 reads CASSFAGAYNEQFF. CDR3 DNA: TGTGCCAGCAGCTTTGCGGGGGCCTACAATGAGCAGTTCTTC.

The CDR3 reads CASSWDRTEAFF. DNA for the CDR3: TGTGCCAGCAGTTGGGACAGAACTGAAGCTTTCTTT. The chain carries TRBV12-3 or TRBV12-4 and TRBJ1-1; 7 bases align to TRBD1. Unmatched junction bases numbered 1, after V lost 4 bases and J lost 5 bases. The CDR3 loop spans 12 amino acids.

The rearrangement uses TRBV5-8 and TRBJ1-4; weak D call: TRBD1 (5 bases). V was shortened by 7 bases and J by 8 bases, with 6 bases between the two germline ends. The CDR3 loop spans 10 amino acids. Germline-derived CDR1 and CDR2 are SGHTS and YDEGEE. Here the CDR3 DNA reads TGTGCCAGCCGACAGGAAAAACTGTTTTTT. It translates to CASRQEKLFF.

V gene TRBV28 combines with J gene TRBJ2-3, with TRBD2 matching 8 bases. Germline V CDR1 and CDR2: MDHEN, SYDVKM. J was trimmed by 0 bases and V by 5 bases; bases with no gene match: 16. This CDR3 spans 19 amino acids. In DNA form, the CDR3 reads TGTGCCAGCAGTCCCTACTTTCGGGGGGGCCTAGCTAGCACAGATACGCAGTATTTT. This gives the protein CASSPYFRGGLASTDTQYF.

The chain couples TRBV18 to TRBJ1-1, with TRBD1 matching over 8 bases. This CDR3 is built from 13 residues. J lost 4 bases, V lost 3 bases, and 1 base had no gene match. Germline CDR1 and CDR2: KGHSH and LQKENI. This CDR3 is CASSPTGGTEAFF. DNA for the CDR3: TGTGCCAGCTCACCCACAGGGGGCACTGAAGCTTTCTTT.

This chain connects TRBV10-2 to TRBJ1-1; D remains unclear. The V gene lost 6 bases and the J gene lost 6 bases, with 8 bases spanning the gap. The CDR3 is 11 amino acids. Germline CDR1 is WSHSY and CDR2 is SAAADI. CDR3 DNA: TGCGCCAGCAGGTCTTATGCTGAAGCTTTCTTT. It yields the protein CASRSYAEAFF.

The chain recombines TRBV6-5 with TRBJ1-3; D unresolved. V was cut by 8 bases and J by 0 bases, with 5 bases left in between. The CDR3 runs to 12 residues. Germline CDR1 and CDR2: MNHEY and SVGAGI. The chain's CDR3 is CASPSSGNTIYF. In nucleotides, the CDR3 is TGTGCCAGCCCTTCCTCTGGAAACACCATATATTTT.

CDR3 loop: CASSLGRSDNEQFF. Written as DNA, the CDR3 is TGTGCCAGCAGCTTAGGTAGGAGCGACAATGAGCAGTTCTTC. The chain uses TRBV5-4 and TRBJ2-1; D unresolved. There are 14 residues in the CDR3. CDR1 and CDR2 (germline): SGHNT, YYREEE (reference sequence). V was shortened by 2 bases and J by 5 bases, with 11 bases between the two germline ends.

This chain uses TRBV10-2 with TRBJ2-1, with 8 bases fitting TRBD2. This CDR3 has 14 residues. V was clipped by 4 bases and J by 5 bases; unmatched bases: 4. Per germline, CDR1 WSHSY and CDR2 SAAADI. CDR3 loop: CASSVGSGDNEQFF. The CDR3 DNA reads TGCGCCAGCAGTGTAGGTAGCGGGGACAATGAGCAGTTCTTC.

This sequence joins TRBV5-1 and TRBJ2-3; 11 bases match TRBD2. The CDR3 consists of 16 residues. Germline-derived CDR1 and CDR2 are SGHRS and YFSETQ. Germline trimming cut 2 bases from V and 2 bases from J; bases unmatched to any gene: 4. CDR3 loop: CASSFLAGGPTDTQYF. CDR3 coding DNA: TGCGCCAGCAGCTTCCTAGCGGGGGGCCCCACAGATACGCAGTATTTT.

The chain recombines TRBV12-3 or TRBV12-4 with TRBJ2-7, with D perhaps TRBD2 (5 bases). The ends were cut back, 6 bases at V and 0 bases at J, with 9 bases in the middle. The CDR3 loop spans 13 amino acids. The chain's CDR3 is CASRGRSSYEQYF. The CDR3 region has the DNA TGTGCCAGCAGGGGGAGATCCTCCTACGAGCAGTACTTC.

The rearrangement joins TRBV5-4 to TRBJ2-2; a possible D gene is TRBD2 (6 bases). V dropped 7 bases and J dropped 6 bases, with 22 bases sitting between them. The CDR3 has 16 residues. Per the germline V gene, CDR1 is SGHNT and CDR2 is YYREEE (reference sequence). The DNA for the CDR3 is TGTGCCAGCCGTACGGGTAAATCGGCGGGGCCCGGGGAGCTGTTTTTT. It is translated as CASRTGKSAGPGELFF. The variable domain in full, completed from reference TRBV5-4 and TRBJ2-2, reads ETGVTQSPTHLIKTRGQQVTLRCSSQSGHNTVSWYQQALGQGPQFIFQYYREEENGRGNFPPRFSGLQFPNYSSELNVNALELDDSALYLCASRTGKSAGPGELFFGEGSRLTVL.

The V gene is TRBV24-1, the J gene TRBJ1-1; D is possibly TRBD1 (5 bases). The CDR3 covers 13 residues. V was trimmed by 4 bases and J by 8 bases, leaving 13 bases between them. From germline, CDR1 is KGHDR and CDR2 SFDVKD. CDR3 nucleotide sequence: TGTGCCACCAGTGAATATGACAGCTCCGAAGCTTTCTTT. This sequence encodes CATSEYDSSEAFF.

The CDR3 loop is CASSRGTGRNYEQYF. The CDR3 bases are TGTGCCAGTAGTAGGGGGACAGGGCGTAACTACGAGCAGTACTTC. The rearrangement uses TRBV19 and TRBJ2-7; 9 bases agree with TRBD1. The CDR3 is 15 residues long. With 4 bases clipped from V and 3 bases from J, the junction kept 7 bases outside the gene matches. The germline CDR1 and CDR2 sequences are LNHDA and SQIVND (reference sequence).

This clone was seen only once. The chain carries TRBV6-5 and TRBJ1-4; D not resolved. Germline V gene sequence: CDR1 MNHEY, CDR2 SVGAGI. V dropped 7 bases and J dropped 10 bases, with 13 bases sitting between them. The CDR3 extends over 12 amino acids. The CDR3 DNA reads TGTGCCAGCACCCCAGCGGCCCGAAAACTGTTTTTT. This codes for CASTPAARKLFF.

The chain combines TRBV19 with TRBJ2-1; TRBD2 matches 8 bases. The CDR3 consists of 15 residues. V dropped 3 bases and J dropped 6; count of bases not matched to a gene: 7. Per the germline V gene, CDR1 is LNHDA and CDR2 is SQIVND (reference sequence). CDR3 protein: CASSILLAEINEQFF. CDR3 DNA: TGTGCCAGTAGTATCCTACTAGCGGAGATCAATGAGCAGTTCTTC.

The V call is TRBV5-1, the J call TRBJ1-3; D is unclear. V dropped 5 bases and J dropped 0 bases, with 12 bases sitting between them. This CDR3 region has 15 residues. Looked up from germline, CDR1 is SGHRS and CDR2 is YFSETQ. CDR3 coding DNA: TGCGCCAGCAGAGAGGAAAAAATCTCTGGAAACACCATATATTTT. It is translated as CASREEKISGNTIYF.

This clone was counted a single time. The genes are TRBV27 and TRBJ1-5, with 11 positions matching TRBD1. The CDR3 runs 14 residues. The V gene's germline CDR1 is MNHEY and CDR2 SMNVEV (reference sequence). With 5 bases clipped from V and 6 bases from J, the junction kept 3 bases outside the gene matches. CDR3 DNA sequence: TGTGCCAGCAGTCCAGGACAGGGGGCTCAGCCCCAGCATTTT. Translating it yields CASSPGQGAQPQHF.

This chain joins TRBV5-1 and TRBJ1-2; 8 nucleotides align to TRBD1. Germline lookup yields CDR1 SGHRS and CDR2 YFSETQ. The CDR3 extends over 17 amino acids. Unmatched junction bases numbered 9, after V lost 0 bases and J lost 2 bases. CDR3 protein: CASSLVSGGWRNYGYTF. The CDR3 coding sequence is TGCGCCAGCAGCTTGGTGTCAGGGGGCTGGAGAAACTATGGCTACACCTTC.

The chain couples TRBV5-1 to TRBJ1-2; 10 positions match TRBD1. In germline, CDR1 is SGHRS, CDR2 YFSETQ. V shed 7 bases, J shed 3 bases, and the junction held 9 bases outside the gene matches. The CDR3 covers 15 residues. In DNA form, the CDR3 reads TGCGCCAGCGGAACCGGACAGGGGGGAGACTATGGCTACACCTTC. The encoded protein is CASGTGQGGDYGYTF.

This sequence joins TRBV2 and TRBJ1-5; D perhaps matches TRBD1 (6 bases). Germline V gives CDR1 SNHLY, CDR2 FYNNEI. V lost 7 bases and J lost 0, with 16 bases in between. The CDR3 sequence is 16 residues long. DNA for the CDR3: TGTGCCAGCACCTCATGGGGGCTGTCTAGCAATCAGCCCCAGCATTTT. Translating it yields CASTSWGLSSNQPQHF.

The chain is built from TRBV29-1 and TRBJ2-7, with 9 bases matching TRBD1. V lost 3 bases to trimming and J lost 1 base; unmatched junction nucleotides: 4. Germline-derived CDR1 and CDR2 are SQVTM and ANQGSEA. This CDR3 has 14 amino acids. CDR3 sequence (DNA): TGCAGCGTTGAGGGAGACAGGGGGTCCTACGAGCAGTACTTC. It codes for CSVEGDRGSYEQYF.

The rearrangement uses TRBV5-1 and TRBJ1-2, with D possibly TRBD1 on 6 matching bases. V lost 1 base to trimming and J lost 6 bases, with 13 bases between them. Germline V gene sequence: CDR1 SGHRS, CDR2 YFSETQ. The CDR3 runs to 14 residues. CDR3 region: CASSLYGQGNGYTF. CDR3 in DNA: TGCGCCAGCAGCTTGTATGGGCAGGGGAATGGCTACACCTTC.

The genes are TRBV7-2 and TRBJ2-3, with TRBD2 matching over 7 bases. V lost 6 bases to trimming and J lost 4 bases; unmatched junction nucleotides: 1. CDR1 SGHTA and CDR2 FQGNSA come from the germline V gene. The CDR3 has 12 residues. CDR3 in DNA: TGTGCCAGCAGGGCGGGGGCAGATACGCAGTATTTT. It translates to CASRAGADTQYF.

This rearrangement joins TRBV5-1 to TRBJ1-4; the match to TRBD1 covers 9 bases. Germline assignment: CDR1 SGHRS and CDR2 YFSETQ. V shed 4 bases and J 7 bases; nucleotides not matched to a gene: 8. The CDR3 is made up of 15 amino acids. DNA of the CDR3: TGCGCCAGCAGCGCACAGGGGGCGGTTGGTGAAAAACTGTTTTTT. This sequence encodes CASSAQGAVGEKLFF. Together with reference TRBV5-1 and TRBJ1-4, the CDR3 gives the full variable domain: KAGVTQTPRYLIKTRGQQVTLSCSPISGHRSVSWYQQTPGQGLQFLFEYFSETQRNKGNFPGRFSGRQFSNSRSEMNVSTLELGDSALYLCASSAQGAVGEKLFFGSGTQLSVL.

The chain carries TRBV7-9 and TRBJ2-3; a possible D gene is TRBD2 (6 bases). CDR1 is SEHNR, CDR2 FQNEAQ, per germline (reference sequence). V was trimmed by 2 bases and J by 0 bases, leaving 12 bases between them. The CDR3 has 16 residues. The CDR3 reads CASSLSRDFSTDTQYF. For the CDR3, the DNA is TGTGCCAGCAGCTTATCGCGGGACTTTAGCACAGATACGCAGTATTTT. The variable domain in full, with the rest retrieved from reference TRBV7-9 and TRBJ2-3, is DTGVSQNPRHKITKRGQNVTFRCDPISEHNRLYWYRQTLGQGPEFLTYFQNEAQLEKSRLLSDRFSAERPKGSFSTLEIQRTEQGDSAMYLCASSLSRDFSTDTQYFGPGTRLTVL.